This T cell receptor (beta chain) came from a study of blood T cell repertoires in COVID-19. The CDR3 is 17 residues long. Germline lookup yields CDR1 MNHNY and CDR2 SVGAGI (reference sequence). The junction had 14 bases not matched to a gene; V was cut back by 5 bases and J by 1 base. Patients of the Seattle cohort, enrolled during active infection, were followed longitudinally. Here immunoSEQ multiplex PCR was the method, and the copy in TCRdb shows in-frame clones only, minus some. Here the sample spans about 38,000 clones, roughly 87% being singletons. This sequence originates from a man aged 55 to 70 with COVID-19, enrolled during active disease. The rearrangement uses TRBV6-6 and TRBJ2-7, with 7 bases that match TRBD2. Material: peripheral blood. The CDR3 is CASSPGPADGGSYEQYF. As DNA, the CDR3 is TGTGCCAGCAGTCCGGGACCCGCGGACGGGGGGTCCTACGAGCAGTACTTC.